The clone carrying this T cell receptor (beta chain) was counted ten times or more. Nobody among the patients had been given any treatment before thyroid surgery. This record belongs to a study of metastatic and nonmetastatic thyroid tumors. TCRdb redid the clone calls on the PCR reads using MiXCR. The table has roughly 98,000 clones, about 16% seen once. Trimming stripped 5 bases from V and 5 bases from J, with 9 bases between. This CDR3 contains 12 residues. Sequencing used blood. This TCR was recovered from a female donor with papillary thyroid cancer or a benign thyroid nodule (not recorded which). Some clones in this sample may be carry-over from other donors' samples. V is TRBV12-3 or TRBV12-4 and J is TRBJ2-5; a possible D gene is TRBD2 (6 bases). The CDR3 region has the DNA TGTGCCAGCAGTCGCAGCGGGGAGACCCAGTACTTC. Protein product: CASSRSGETQYF.